A single sample is the source of the 2 T cell receptor beta chains below, sequenced in a study of cytomegalovirus exposure and HLA in healthy donors. Data came from immunoSEQ multiplex PCR; TCRdb stores just in-frame clones and leaves some out. Seen here are about 120,000 clones, about 82% observed once, and the top ten hold 4.5% to 6%. Sequences were obtained from PBMCs. These receptor sequences come from a man younger than 30 in good health and CMV-seronegative.

This clone was recorded a few times. The rearrangement uses TRBV29-1 and TRBJ2-2, with 12 bases that match TRBD2. The CDR3 covers 15 residues. Germline assignment: CDR1 SQVTM and CDR2 ANQGSEA. The V and J ends lost 6 bases and 7 bases, in that order; junction bases with no gene match: 9. CDR3 nucleotide sequence: TGCAGCGTGCAAACTAGCGGGGGGTCCGTCGGGGAGCTGTTTTTT. This encodes CSVQTSGGSVGELFF.

The chain links TRBV6-6 to TRBJ1-6, with D tentatively TRBD1 (5 bases). This CDR3 has 14 residues. V was clipped by 6 bases and J by 9 bases, with 15 bases between them. Germline V gives CDR1 MNHNY, CDR2 SVGAGI (reference sequence). CDR3 loop: CASSSVGGSSPLHF. CDR3 sequence (DNA): TGTGCCAGCAGCTCCGTCGGGGGGAGTTCACCCCTCCACTTT.